A single sample is the source of the 23 T cell receptor beta chains below, sequenced in a study of T cells in Graves' hyperthyroidism and ophthalmopathy. Authors of the study amplified TCR beta CDR3 regions from RNA transcripts. HTBI primers were the set used in a first-round RT-PCR of the TCR CDR3. TCRdb re-analysed the multiplex PCR reads in MiXCR, keeping a single row per CDR3 protein. The sample lists 540,000 or so distinct CDR3 sequences; 15% to 17% were seen once. The sequencing sample was made of blood. The receptor set was obtained from a woman aged 25-40 years with Graves' hyperthyroidism.

This clonotype was detected a few times. A read error may explain this, as a much larger clone is one base away. The chain joins TRBV11-2 to TRBJ2-3; no definite D call. The CDR3 runs to 14 residues. Germline V lookup: CDR1 SGHAT, CDR2 FQNNGV. CDR3: CASSSKARTDTRYF. DNA for the CDR3: TGTGCCAGCAGCTCCAAGGCGCGCACAGATACGCGGTATTTT.

In this sample, this clonotype turned up a few times. V usage is TRBV19 and J usage is TRBJ1-1; D is unclear. The CDR3 loop spans 14 amino acids. Per germline, CDR1 LNHDA and CDR2 SQIVND (reference sequence). The V end was cut by 3 bases, the J end by 2 bases, with 10 bases between. CDR3 protein: CASSINPDNTEAFF. CDR3 coding DNA: TGTGCCAGTAGTATCAACCCCGATAACACTGAAGCTTTCTTT. The whole variable domain, remainder taken from reference TRBV19 and TRBJ1-1, is DGGITQSPKYLFRKEGQNVTLSCEQNLNHDAMYWYRQDPGQGLRLIYYSQIVNDFQKGDIAEGYSVSREKKESFPLTVTSAQKNPTAFYLCASSINPDNTEAFFGQGTRLTVV.

The chain links TRBV7-3 to TRBJ2-1; TRBD2 agrees at 9 bases. CDR3 length: 15 residues. Germline V gene data show CDR1 as SGHTA and CDR2 as FQGTGA. J was trimmed by 9 bases and V by 4 bases; bases with no gene match: 10. CDR3: CASSSYSGSGGEQFF. Here the CDR3 DNA reads TGTGCCAGCAGCTCTTATAGCGGGAGCGGTGGTGAGCAGTTCTTC.

This clonotype showed up many times. J is TRBJ2-3 and V is TRBV6-2 or TRBV6-3; 10 bases map to TRBD2. CDR1 and CDR2 (germline): MNHEY, SVGEGT. This CDR3 has 16 amino acids. V dropped 5 bases and J dropped 5; count of bases not matched to a gene: 10. Here the CDR3 reads CASSLPSGRAGDTQYF. In DNA, the CDR3 is TGTGCCAGCAGTCTACCGAGCGGGAGGGCCGGAGATACGCAGTATTTT.

The chain carries TRBV20-1 and TRBJ1-2; possibly TRBD1 for D (6 bases). V dropped 0 bases and J dropped 0 bases, with 11 bases sitting between them. From germline, CDR1 is DFQATT and CDR2 SNEGSKA (reference sequence). The length of the CDR3 is 15 residues. This chain's CDR3 is CSARERTAANYGYTF. DNA of the CDR3: TGCAGTGCTAGAGAAAGGACAGCAGCTAACTATGGCTACACCTTC.

This clonotype was seen more than once but under ten times. The chain joins TRBV20-1 to TRBJ1-1; D is ambiguous. Trimming cost V 3 bases and J 5 bases, with 10 bases left between them. Germline CDR1 reads DFQATT; CDR2 reads SNEGSKA (reference sequence). The CDR3 loop spans 12 amino acids. The CDR3 is CSASAGRTEAFF. CDR3 bases: TGCAGTGCTAGTGCGGGGAGAACTGAAGCTTTCTTT.

This clonotype was recorded a few times. The rearrangement joins TRBV30 to TRBJ2-5, with D uncertain. V lost 0 bases to trimming and J lost 1 base, with 9 bases between them. Germline V gene lookup returns CDR1 GTSNPN and CDR2 SVGIG (reference sequence). The CDR3 runs to 14 residues. The CDR3 DNA follows: TGTGCCTGGAGTGTCCGACACCTCCAAGAGACCCAGTACTTC. Residues: CAWSVRHLQETQYF.

V and J are TRBV5-1 and TRBJ2-3; either TRBD1 or TRBD2 may supply D (6 bases each). Germline V gene data show CDR1 as SGHRS and CDR2 as YFSETQ. Trimming took off 2 bases at V and 7 bases at J, with 17 bases between the two ends. CDR3 size: 15 residues. The CDR3 DNA follows: TGCGCCAGCAGCTTCCGGGACGGGGGCTTTAATACGCAGTATTTT. As protein: CASSFRDGGFNTQYF.

This clonotype has ten or more counts. The genes are TRBV7-9 and TRBJ2-1; the D gene is possibly TRBD1 (5 bases). CDR1 SEHNR and CDR2 FQNEAQ come from the germline V gene (reference sequence). The CDR3 contains 15 residues. V was trimmed by 6 bases and J by 0 bases, leaving 12 bases between them. CDR3: CASSSNQGSYNEQFF. For the CDR3, the DNA is TGTGCCAGCAGTTCCAACCAGGGCTCCTACAATGAGCAGTTCTTC.

The CDR3 DNA reads as TGTGCCAGCAGTTTACTAGCGGGAGGGTCGTACACCGGGGAGCTGTTTTTT. This codes for CASSLLAGGSYTGELFF. The rearrangement links TRBV27 to TRBJ2-2, with 12 bases identical to TRBD2. V was clipped by 2 bases and J by 3 bases; unmatched bases: 4. Per germline, CDR1 MNHEY and CDR2 SMNVEV (reference sequence). This CDR3 is 17 amino acids long.

This chain links TRBV9 with TRBJ2-2; 8 bases are shared with TRBD2. Germline V gene lookup returns CDR1 SGDLS and CDR2 YYNGEE. The ends lost 5 bases at V and 1 base at J; junction bases unmatched: 13. This CDR3 has 18 residues. CDR3 sequence: CASSERAGRGVNTGELFF. CDR3 bases: TGTGCCAGCAGTGAAAGGGCGGGGCGGGGGGTGAACACCGGGGAGCTGTTTTTT.

This clonotype was seen at least ten times. The chain combines TRBV6-1 with TRBJ1-1; TRBD1 aligns across 8 bases. V lost 5 bases, J lost 6 bases, and 11 bases stayed unmatched. This CDR3 comprises 15 residues. CDR1 is MNHNS and CDR2 is SASEGT in the germline V gene. The CDR3 spells CASSRLTGVGAEAFF. CDR3 bases: TGTGCCAGCAGTCGCCTGACAGGGGTCGGCGCTGAAGCTTTCTTT.

This clonotype was recorded at least ten times. The CDR3 loop is CSARDKGLAGGDEQYF. CDR3 in DNA: TGCAGTGCTAGAGACAAGGGACTAGCGGGAGGAGACGAGCAGTACTTC. The rearrangement joins TRBV20-1 to TRBJ2-7, with TRBD2 identical over 15 bases. The trim removed 0 bases at V and 5 bases at J, leaving 5 bases unmatched. This CDR3 has 16 residues. Germline CDR1 reads DFQATT; CDR2 reads SNEGSKA (reference sequence).

V and J are TRBV20-1 and TRBJ1-6, with 10 bases fitting TRBD1. The J segment lost 5 bases and the V segment lost 0 bases, leaving 4 bases of the junction unmatched. CDR3 length: 16 amino acids. CDR1 and CDR2 (germline): DFQATT, SNEGSKA (reference sequence). The CDR3 region is CSARDRGQGDNSPLHF. DNA of the CDR3: TGCAGTGCTAGAGATCGAGGACAGGGGGATAATTCACCCCTCCACTTT.

This chain links TRBV3-1 with TRBJ1-1; possible D gene TRBD1, 6 bases. The V end was cut by 2 bases, the J end by 11 bases, with 12 bases between. The CDR3 totals 12 residues. Germline V gene data show CDR1 as LGHDT and CDR2 as YNNKEL (reference sequence). This CDR3 is CASSQKDRHAFF. The CDR3 coding sequence is TGTGCCAGCAGCCAAAAAGACAGGCACGCTTTCTTT.

This clonotype has a handful of counts. For the CDR3, the DNA is TGTGCCAGCAGTGAAACCCGGGACAATTCTTTCTCCTATAATTCACCCCTCCACTTT. Translating it yields CASSETRDNSFSYNSPLHF. V is TRBV6-1 and J is TRBJ1-6, with D possibly matching TRBD1 (6 bases). The CDR3 has 19 amino acids. Between the trimmed V and J ends, which lost 2 bases and 0 bases, there was a span of 17 bases. The germline V gene has CDR1 MNHNS and CDR2 SASEGT.

The rearrangement links TRBV19 to TRBJ2-2, with 8 bases fitting TRBD1. Looked up from germline, CDR1 is LNHDA and CDR2 is SQIVND (reference sequence). V trimming: 9 bases; J trimming: 0 bases; junction bases outside the gene matches: 9. The CDR3 sequence is 16 residues long. DNA for the CDR3: TGTGCCAGCAAAGGGACAGGACTCACGAACACCGGGGAGCTGTTTTTT. It yields the protein CASKGTGLTNTGELFF.

To note about this clonotype: Being one base from a much bigger clone, this may be a read error. The chain joins TRBV30 to TRBJ1-1; D gene uncertain. Germline V gene lookup returns CDR1 GTSNPN and CDR2 SVGIG (reference sequence). The length of the CDR3 is 13 residues. The ends were cut back, 5 bases at V and 3 bases at J, with 13 bases in the middle. The CDR3, as DNA: TGTGCCTGGTGCAATTCCAGGTACACTGAAGCTTTCTTT. Translation: CAWCNSRYTEAFF.

In its sample, this clonotype was seen a few times. This chain connects TRBV15 to TRBJ2-7, with D perhaps TRBD1 (7 bases). V dropped 3 bases and J dropped 0 bases, with 18 bases sitting between them. The CDR3 has 17 amino acids. Germline V CDR1 and CDR2: LNHNV, YYDKDF (reference sequence). The CDR3 region has the DNA TGTGCCACCAGCAGGGACCCAGGGGGGCCGGGCTCCTACGAGCAGTACTTC. Protein: CATSRDPGGPGSYEQYF.

The CDR3 nucleotides are TGTGCCAGCGGGGATCCCGCTTCCTACGAGCAGTACTTC. It specifies CASGDPASYEQYF. This rearrangement joins TRBV6-1 to TRBJ2-7; D uncertain. CDR1 and CDR2 from the germline V gene are MNHNS and SASEGT. This CDR3 spans 13 amino acids. V was trimmed by 8 bases and J by 1 base, leaving 12 bases between them.

The genes are TRBV28 and TRBJ1-2; 10 bases agree with TRBD1. Germline V gene sequence: CDR1 MDHEN, CDR2 SYDVKM. CDR3 length equals 14 residues. Trimming removed 7 bases from V and 4 bases from J; junction bases left unmatched: 6. The CDR3 region has the DNA TGTGCCAGCAACCCGACAGGGGGCGTCTATGGCTACACCTTC. Its translation is CASNPTGGVYGYTF.

This clonotype was seen many times. This rearrangement joins TRBV3-1 to TRBJ2-1; D ambiguous. This CDR3 has 14 amino acids. Between the trimmed V and J ends, which lost 2 bases and 7 bases, there was a span of 12 bases. Per germline, CDR1 LGHDT and CDR2 YNNKEL (reference sequence). In nucleotides, the CDR3 is TGTGCCAGCAGCCAACCAGCTACAGCTAATGAGCAGTTCTTC. Residues: CASSQPATANEQFF.

The chain couples TRBV4-3 to TRBJ1-5; the D is unclear. The V gene lost 0 bases and the J gene lost 3 bases, with 9 bases spanning the gap. Germline V gives CDR1 LGHNA, CDR2 YSLEER. This CDR3 has 15 amino acids. CDR3 loop: CASSQDGKSNQPQHF. CDR3 in DNA: TGCGCCAGCAGCCAAGACGGTAAATCCAATCAGCCCCAGCATTTT.